These 9 T cell receptor beta chains were all obtained from the same sample, sequenced in a study of T cells in Graves' hyperthyroidism and ophthalmopathy. Amplified TCR beta CDR3 regions came from RNA transcripts. TCR CDR3 regions were first amplified by RT-PCR with HTBI primers. TCRdb re-called the multiplex PCR reads through MiXCR, storing one row per CDR3 protein. The data contain about 690,000 distinct CDR3 sequences, 15% to 20% of them seen just once; the ten biggest clones take up 15% to 18%. The specimen sequenced was blood. The origin of the receptors is a man in his fifties or sixties with Graves' hyperthyroidism.

In its sample, this clonotype was seen many times. CDR3 residues: CASSELVDTNQPQHF. The DNA for the CDR3 is TGTGCCAGCAGTGAATTAGTGGACACTAATCAGCCCCAGCATTTT. The genes are TRBV6-1 and TRBJ1-5, with D tentatively TRBD1 (5 bases). There are 15 residues in the CDR3. Deletions cut 2 bases from V and 4 bases from J, with 12 bases between. Germline lookup yields CDR1 MNHNS and CDR2 SASEGT.

This clonotype has ten or more counts. The rearrangement uses TRBV2 and TRBJ2-7, with D maybe TRBD2 (6 bases). Deletions cut 6 bases from V and 2 bases from J, with 17 bases between. The germline V gene encodes CDR1 SNHLY and CDR2 FYNNEI. The CDR3 contains 15 residues. CDR3 in amino acids: CASRPPSRGTYEQYF. CDR3 nucleotide sequence: TGTGCCAGCAGACCGCCCTCCCGGGGGACCTACGAGCAGTACTTC.

On this clonotype: Possible read error: a much larger clone is one base away. The CDR3 does not close with the conserved phenylalanine or tryptophan, likely indicating a read error. Here the CDR3 reads CAWNGARSYNEQFY. The CDR3 DNA is TGTGCCTGGAATGGGGCACGCTCCTACAATGAGCAGTTCTAC. V usage is TRBV30 and J usage is TRBJ2-1, with D possibly matching TRBD1 (5 bases). The CDR3 has 14 amino acids. V was cut by 4 bases and J by 0 bases, with 10 bases left in between. Germline CDR1 and CDR2: GTSNPN and SVGIG (reference sequence).

This clonotype was detected ten times or more. This chain uses TRBV28 with TRBJ1-5; D gene uncertain. CDR1 and CDR2 (germline): MDHEN, SYDVKM. This CDR3 region has 17 residues. V was pared by 6 bases and J by 3 bases, with 21 bases between. The CDR3 DNA reads as TGTGCCAGCAGATCCACAGCCTTCCTGGGCCCCAATCAGCCCCAGCATTTT. This translates into CASRSTAFLGPNQPQHF. Full variable domain (outside the CDR3, taken from reference TRBV28 and TRBJ1-5): DVKVTQSSRYLVKRTGEKVFLECVQDMDHENMFWYRQDPGLGLRLIYFSYDVKMKEKGDIPEGYSVSREKKERFSLILESASTNQTSMYLCASRSTAFLGPNQPQHFGDGTRLSIL.

The V gene is TRBV28, the J gene TRBJ1-2; TRBD1 matches at 10 bases. The CDR3 has 19 amino acids. With V trimmed by 1 base and J by 1 base, 12 bases remained unmatched. Per the germline V gene, CDR1 is MDHEN and CDR2 is SYDVKM. The CDR3, as DNA: TGTGCCAGCAGTTTATATTTAACGCGACAGGGGGCGAATAACTATGGCTACACCTTC. Its protein product is CASSLYLTRQGANNYGYTF.

This clonotype showed up just a few times. The chain has TRBV12-3 or TRBV12-4 and TRBJ2-1; 11 nucleotides align to TRBD2. CDR3 length equals 15 residues. V shed 6 bases and J 9 bases; nucleotides not matched to a gene: 10. The CDR3 loop is CASRILAGGPVEQFF. The CDR3 bases are TGTGCCAGCAGAATCTTAGCGGGAGGGCCCGTTGAGCAGTTCTTC.

V is TRBV20-1 and J is TRBJ2-7, with D perhaps TRBD2 (6 bases). Between the trimmed V and J ends, which lost 3 bases and 0 bases, there was a span of 12 bases. Germline CDR1 is DFQATT and CDR2 is SNEGSKA (reference sequence). The CDR3 spans 14 residues. As DNA, the CDR3 is TGCAGTGCTAGGGGGACTCACAGCTCCTACGAGCAGTACTTC. Protein: CSARGTHSSYEQYF.

This clonotype was seen at least ten times. The chain links TRBV6-2 or TRBV6-3 to TRBJ2-1; no definite D call. The germline V gene has CDR1 MNHEY and CDR2 SVGEGT. Trimming stripped 2 bases from V and 9 bases from J, with 14 bases between. This CDR3 is 14 amino acids long. CDR3 bases: TGTGCCAGCAGTTACGGAGACCCCAGGAGTGAGCAGTTCTTC. This encodes CASSYGDPRSEQFF.

This clonotype was found many times. The CDR3 DNA reads as TGTGCCAGCGTCAAGGGCAATGAGCAGTTCTTC. Its protein product is CASVKGNEQFF. This chain uses TRBV7-9 with TRBJ2-1; D gene ambiguous. The CDR3 is 11 amino acids. Germline CDR1 is SEHNR and CDR2 is FQNEAQ (reference sequence). The V end lost 8 bases, the J end lost 6 bases, and 8 bases lay between the germline ends. Looking up the rest from reference TRBV7-9 and TRBJ2-1 gives the full variable domain: DTGVSQNPRHKITKRGQNVTFRCDPISEHNRLYWYRQTLGQGPEFLTYFQNEAQLEKSRLLSDRFSAERPKGSFSTLEIQRTEQGDSAMYLCASVKGNEQFFGPGTRLTVL.